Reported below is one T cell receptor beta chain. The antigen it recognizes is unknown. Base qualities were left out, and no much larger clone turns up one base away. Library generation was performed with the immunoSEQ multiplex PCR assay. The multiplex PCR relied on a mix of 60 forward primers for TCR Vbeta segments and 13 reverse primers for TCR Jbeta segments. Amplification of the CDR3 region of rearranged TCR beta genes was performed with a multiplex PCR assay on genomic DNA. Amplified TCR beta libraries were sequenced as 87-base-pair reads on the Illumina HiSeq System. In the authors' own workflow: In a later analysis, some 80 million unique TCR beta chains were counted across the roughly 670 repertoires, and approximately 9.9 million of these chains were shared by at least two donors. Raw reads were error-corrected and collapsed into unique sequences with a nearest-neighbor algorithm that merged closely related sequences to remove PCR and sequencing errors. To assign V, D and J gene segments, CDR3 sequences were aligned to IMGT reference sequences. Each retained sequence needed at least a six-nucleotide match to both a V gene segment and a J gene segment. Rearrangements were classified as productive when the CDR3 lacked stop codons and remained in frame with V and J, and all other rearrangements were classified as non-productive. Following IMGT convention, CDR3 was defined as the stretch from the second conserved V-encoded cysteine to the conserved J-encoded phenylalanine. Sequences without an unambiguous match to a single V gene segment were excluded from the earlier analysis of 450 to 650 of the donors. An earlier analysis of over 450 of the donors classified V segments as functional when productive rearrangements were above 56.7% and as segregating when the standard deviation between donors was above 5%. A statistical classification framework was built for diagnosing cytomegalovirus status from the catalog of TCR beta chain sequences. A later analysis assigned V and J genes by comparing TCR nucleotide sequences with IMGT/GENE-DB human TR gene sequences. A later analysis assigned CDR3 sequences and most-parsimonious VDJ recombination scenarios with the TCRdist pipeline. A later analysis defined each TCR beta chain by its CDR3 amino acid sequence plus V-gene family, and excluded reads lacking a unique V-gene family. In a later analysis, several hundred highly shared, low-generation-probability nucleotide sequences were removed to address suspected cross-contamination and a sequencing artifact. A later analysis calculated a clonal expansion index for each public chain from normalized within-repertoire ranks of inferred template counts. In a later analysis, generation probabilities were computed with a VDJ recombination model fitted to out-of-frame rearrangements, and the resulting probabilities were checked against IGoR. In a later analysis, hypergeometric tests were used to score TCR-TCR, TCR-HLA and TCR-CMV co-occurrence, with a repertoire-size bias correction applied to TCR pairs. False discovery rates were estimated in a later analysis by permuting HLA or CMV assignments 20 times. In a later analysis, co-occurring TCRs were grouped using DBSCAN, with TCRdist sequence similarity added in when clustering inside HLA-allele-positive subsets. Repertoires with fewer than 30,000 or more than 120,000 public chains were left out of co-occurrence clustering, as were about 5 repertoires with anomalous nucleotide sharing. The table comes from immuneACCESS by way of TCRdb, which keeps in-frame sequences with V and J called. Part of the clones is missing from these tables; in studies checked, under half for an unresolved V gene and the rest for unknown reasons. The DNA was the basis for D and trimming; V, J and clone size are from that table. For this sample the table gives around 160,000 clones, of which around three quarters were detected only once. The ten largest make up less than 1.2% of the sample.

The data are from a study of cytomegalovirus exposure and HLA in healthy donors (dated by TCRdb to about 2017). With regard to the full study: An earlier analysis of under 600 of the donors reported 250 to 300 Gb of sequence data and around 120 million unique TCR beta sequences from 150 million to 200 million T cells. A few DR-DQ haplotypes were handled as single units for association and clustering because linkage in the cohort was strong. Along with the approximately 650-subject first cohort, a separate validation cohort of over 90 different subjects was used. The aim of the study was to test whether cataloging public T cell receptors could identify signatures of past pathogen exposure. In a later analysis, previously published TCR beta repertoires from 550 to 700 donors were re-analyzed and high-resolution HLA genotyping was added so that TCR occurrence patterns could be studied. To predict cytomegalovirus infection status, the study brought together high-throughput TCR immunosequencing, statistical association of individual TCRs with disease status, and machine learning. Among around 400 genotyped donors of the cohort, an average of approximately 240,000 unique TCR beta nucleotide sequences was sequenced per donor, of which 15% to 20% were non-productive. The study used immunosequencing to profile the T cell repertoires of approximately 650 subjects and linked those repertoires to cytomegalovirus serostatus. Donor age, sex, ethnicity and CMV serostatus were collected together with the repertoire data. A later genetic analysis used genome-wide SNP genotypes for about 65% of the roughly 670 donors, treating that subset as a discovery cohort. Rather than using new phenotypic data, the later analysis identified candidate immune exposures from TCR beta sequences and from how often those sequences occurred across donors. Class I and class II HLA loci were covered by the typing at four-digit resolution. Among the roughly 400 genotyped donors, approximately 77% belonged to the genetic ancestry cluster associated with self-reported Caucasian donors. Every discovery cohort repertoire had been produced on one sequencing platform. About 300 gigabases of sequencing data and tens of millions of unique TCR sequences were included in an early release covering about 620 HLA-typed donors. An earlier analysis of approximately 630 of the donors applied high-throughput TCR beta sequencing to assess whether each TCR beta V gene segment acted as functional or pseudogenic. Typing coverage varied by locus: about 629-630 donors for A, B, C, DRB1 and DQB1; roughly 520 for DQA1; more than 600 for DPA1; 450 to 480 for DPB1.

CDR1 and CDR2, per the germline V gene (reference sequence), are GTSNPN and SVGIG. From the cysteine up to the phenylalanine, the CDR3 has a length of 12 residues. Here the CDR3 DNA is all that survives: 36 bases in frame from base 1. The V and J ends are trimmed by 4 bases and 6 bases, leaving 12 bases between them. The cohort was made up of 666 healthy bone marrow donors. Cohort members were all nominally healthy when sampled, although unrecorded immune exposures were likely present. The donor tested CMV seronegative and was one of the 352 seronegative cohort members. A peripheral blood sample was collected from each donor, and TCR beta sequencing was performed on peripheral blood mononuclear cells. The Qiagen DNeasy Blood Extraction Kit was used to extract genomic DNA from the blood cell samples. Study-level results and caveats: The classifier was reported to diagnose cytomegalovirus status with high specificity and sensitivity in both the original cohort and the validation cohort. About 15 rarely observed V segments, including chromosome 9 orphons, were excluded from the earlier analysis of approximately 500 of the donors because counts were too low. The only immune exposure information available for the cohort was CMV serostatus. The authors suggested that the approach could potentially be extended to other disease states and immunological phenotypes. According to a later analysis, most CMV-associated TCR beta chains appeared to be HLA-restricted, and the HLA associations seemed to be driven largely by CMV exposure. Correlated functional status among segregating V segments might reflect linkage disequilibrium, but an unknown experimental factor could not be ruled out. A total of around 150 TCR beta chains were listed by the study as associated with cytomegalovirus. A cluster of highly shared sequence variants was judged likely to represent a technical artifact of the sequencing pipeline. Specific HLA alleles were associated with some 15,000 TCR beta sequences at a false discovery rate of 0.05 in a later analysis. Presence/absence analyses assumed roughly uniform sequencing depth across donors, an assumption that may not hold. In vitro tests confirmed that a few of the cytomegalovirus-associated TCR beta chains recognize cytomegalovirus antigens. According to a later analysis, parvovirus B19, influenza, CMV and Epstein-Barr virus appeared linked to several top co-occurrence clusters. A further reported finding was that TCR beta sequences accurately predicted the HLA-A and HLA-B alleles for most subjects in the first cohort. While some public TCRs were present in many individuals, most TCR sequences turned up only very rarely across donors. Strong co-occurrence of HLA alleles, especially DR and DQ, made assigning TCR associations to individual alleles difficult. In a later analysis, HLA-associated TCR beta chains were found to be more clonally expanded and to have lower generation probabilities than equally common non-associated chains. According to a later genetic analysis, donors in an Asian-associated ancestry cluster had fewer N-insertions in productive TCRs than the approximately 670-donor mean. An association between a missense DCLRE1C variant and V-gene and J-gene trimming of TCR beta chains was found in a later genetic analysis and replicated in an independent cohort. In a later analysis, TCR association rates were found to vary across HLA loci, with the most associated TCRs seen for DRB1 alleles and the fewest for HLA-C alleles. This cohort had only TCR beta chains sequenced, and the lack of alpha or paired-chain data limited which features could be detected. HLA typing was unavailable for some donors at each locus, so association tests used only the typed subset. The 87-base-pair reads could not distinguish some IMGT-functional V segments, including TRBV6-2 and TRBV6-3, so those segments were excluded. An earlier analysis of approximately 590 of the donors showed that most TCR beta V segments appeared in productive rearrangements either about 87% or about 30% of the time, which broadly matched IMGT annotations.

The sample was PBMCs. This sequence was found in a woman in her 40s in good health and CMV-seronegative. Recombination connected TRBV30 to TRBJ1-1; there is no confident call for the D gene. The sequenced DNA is TGTGCCTGGATCGCTGTGGCAGCTGAAGCTTTCTTT. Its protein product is CAWIAVAAEAFF.